This entry lists 14 T cell receptor beta chains sequenced from one sample in a study of somatic mutations in cytotoxic T cells in rheumatoid arthritis. Method: immunoSEQ multiplex PCR; TCRdb's copy keeps in-frame clones and lacks some. This sample has fewer than 20,000 clones, with around 79% found just once. Sequencing input: CD8+ T cells sorted from blood. The receptors derive from a woman aged 60 to 75 in good health.

J is TRBJ2-7 and V is TRBV7-9, with D possibly called TRBD1 or TRBD2 (5 bases each). Trimming took off 5 bases at V and 3 bases at J, with 11 bases between the two ends. CDR3 length equals 13 residues. Germline CDR1 is SEHNR and CDR2 is FQNEAQ (reference sequence). This CDR3 is CASSTGTIYEQYF. The CDR3 nucleotides are TGTGCCAGCAGCACCGGGACGATCTACGAGCAGTACTTC.

The rearrangement joins TRBV6-1 to TRBJ1-2; possible D gene TRBD1, 5 bases. Trimming took off 5 bases at V and 12 bases at J, with 22 bases between the two ends. Germline CDR1 and CDR2: MNHNS and SASEGT. This CDR3 spans 14 amino acids. CDR3 DNA: TGTGCCAGCAGTACCGCCGCCACAGGTAACGGCCACACCTTC. Amino acid sequence: CASSTAATGNGHTF.

The chain links TRBV19 to TRBJ1-2; D might be TRBD1 (5 bases). The germline V gene encodes CDR1 LNHDA and CDR2 SQIVND (reference sequence). The CDR3 spans 15 residues. V lost 1 base to trimming and J lost 2 bases, with 11 bases between them. Here the CDR3 DNA reads TGTGCCAGTAGTATAGTCGAGGGGTCGAACTATGGCTACACCTTC. Its translation: CASSIVEGSNYGYTF.

The chain recombines TRBV27 with TRBJ2-7; possible D gene TRBD2, 6 bases. Trimming removed 4 bases from V and 6 bases from J, with 19 bases in between. CDR3 length: 15 residues. CDR1 and CDR2 (germline): MNHEY, SMNVEV (reference sequence). Here the CDR3 reads CASSSFGGTLSEQYF. DNA of the CDR3: TGTGCCAGCAGTTCGTTTGGAGGGACTCTTAGCGAGCAGTACTTC.

This clone has just one count. This sequence joins TRBV27 and TRBJ2-1, with 13 bases fitting TRBD2. The germline CDR1 and CDR2 sequences are MNHEY and SMNVEV (reference sequence). Germline trimming cut 3 bases from V and 3 bases from J; bases unmatched to any gene: 8. This CDR3 contains 18 residues. CDR3 sequence (DNA): TGTGCCAGCAGTTTCCTCCCCGGGACTAGCGGGGTCTACAATGAGCAGTTCTTC. Protein sequence: CASSFLPGTSGVYNEQFF.

This sequence joins TRBV11-2 and TRBJ1-2; D call uncertain. CDR1 SGHAT and CDR2 FQNNGV come from the germline V gene. The V end lost 1 base, the J end lost 5 bases, and 14 bases lay between the germline ends. CDR3 length: 15 amino acids. The CDR3 is CASSLAKGRMYGYTF. The CDR3 DNA reads as TGTGCCAGCAGCTTAGCTAAAGGACGGATGTATGGCTACACCTTC.

This clone occurred once. In nucleotides, the CDR3 is TGCGCCAGCAGTGAGTCGAGAGGAGGTAGCACAGATACGCAGTATTTT. Encoded protein: CASSESRGGSTDTQYF. The rearrangement joins TRBV10-1 to TRBJ2-3; TRBD2 might be the D (5 bases). V was shortened by 0 bases and J by 0 bases, with 10 bases between the two germline ends. Germline V CDR1 and CDR2: WNHNN, SYGVQD (reference sequence). CDR3 length equals 16 residues.

V is TRBV5-1 and J is TRBJ2-7; D tentatively fits TRBD1 or TRBD2 (6 bases each). This CDR3 has 13 amino acids. V was cut by 4 bases and J by 6 bases, with 14 bases left in between. The germline CDR1 and CDR2 sequences are SGHRS and YFSETQ. DNA for the CDR3: TGCGCCAGCAGCCCCTTGGGGGGCGGCGAGCAGTACTTC. Translated: CASSPLGGGEQYF.

This clone was seen once. The genes are TRBV27 and TRBJ2-4; no reliable D call. Germline CDR1 and CDR2: MNHEY and SMNVEV (reference sequence). The length of the CDR3 is 13 residues. The CDR3 sequence is CVAGTLAKNIQYF. The DNA for the CDR3 is TGTGTCGCCGGTACTCTAGCCAAAAACATTCAGTACTTC.

This chain connects TRBV7-6 to TRBJ2-7; tentatively, D is TRBD1 (5 bases). CDR1 and CDR2 (germline): SGHVS, FNYEAQ. The ends were cut back, 5 bases at V and 7 bases at J, with 24 bases in the middle. The CDR3 has 16 amino acids. The CDR3 coding sequence is TGTGCCAGCAGCGCACCTCCTGGGGAAGGGGCCGATGAGCAGTACTTC. Its protein product is CASSAPPGEGADEQYF.

In its sample, this clone was seen once. V gene TRBV7-9 combines with J gene TRBJ2-7; D is uncertain. CDR3 size: 12 residues. Trimming took off 4 bases at V and 2 bases at J, with 6 bases between the two ends. Per germline, CDR1 SEHNR and CDR2 FQNEAQ (reference sequence). CDR3 residues: CASSSSPYEQYF. In nucleotides, the CDR3 is TGTGCCAGCAGCTCGTCCCCCTACGAGCAGTACTTC.

The chain is built from TRBV11-3 and TRBJ2-1; 13 bases map to TRBD2. This CDR3 comprises 18 residues. The trim removed 5 bases at V and 0 bases at J, leaving 7 bases unmatched. CDR1 and CDR2 from the germline V gene are SGHNT and YENEEA. The chain's CDR3 is CASSPRLAGGSSYNEQFF. CDR3 DNA sequence: TGTGCCAGCAGCCCCCGACTAGCGGGAGGCAGCTCCTACAATGAGCAGTTCTTC.

The V call is TRBV2, the J call TRBJ1-4; D gene unclear. The CDR3 loop spans 15 amino acids. Germline CDR1 is SNHLY and CDR2 is FYNNEI. Trimming pared 4 bases from V and 4 bases from J, leaving 13 bases between. This chain's CDR3 is CASSVDKAGNEKLFF. In nucleotides, the CDR3 is TGTGCCAGCAGTGTTGATAAGGCGGGTAATGAAAAACTGTTTTTT.

The J gene is TRBJ2-7, the V gene TRBV2, with D perhaps TRBD1 (5 bases). The ends were cut back, 0 bases at V and 5 bases at J, with 5 bases in the middle. Germline CDR1 reads SNHLY; CDR2 reads FYNNEI. This CDR3 region has 12 residues. In DNA, the CDR3 is TGTGCCAGCAGTGAAGCCAGGGACGAGCAGTACTTC. Its protein product is CASSEARDEQYF.